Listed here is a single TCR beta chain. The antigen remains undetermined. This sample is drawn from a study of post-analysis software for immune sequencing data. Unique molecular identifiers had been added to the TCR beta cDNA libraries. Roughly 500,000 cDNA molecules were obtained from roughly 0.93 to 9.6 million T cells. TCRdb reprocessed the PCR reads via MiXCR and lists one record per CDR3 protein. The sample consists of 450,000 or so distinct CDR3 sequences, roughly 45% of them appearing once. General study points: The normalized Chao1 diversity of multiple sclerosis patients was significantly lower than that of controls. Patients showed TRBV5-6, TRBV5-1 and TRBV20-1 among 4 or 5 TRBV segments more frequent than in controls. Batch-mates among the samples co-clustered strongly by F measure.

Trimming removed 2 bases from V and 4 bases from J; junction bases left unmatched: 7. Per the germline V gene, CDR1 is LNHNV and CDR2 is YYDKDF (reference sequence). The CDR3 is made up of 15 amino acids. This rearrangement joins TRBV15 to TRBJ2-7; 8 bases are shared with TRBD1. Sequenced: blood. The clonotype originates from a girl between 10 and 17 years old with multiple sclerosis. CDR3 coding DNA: TGTGCCACCAGCAGATGGGACAGGAGACATTACGAGCAGTACTTC. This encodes CATSRWDRRHYEQYF.